This entry features one T cell receptor (beta chain) sequence. The record originates from a study of T cells in Graves' hyperthyroidism and ophthalmopathy. It was RNA transcripts that yielded the amplified TCR beta CDR3 regions. Using the HTBI primer set, a first-round RT-PCR was run on the TCR CDR3. TCRdb ran MiXCR on the multiplex PCR reads and lists one entry per CDR3 protein. The sample holds 340,000 or so distinct CDR3 sequences, 21% seen once. The V gene lost 6 bases and the J gene lost 0 bases, with 11 bases spanning the gap. The CDR3 is 14 residues long. The sample consisted of blood. This clonotype originated in a woman aged 50 to 65 with Graves' hyperthyroidism. The chain recombines TRBV12-3 or TRBV12-4 with TRBJ1-1, with D uncertain. The CDR3 sequence: CASRDPGMNTEAFF. The CDR3 DNA follows: TGTGCCAGCAGGGACCCTGGTATGAACACTGAAGCTTTCTTT.